This TCR beta chain was sequenced during a study of shared clonotypes between healthy human individuals. Notes on the study in general: What limited the represented genetic and exposure-history diversity was the small number of donors. What rarefaction showed was incomplete sorted-subset sequencing despite large depth.

Germline lookup yields CDR1 SGHDN and CDR2 FVKESK. V dropped 7 bases and J dropped 3 bases, with 10 bases sitting between them. This CDR3 is 13 amino acids long. As concerns this clone: Its antigen is as yet unknown.

Under the authors' procedure: ImmunoSEQ yielded junction-only sequences lacking quality scores, so filtering differed. TCRdb keeps only in-frame clones here, not all; method: immunoSEQ multiplex PCR. The D gene and trimming were derived from the DNA, and the V and J assignments and clone size from that table. The sample comprises about 1.5 million clones, 95% to 99% of which are singletons, and about 0.45% rests with the top ten. The receptor was isolated from a man aged 30-40 years in good health. Specimen: naive CD4+ T cells sorted from blood. Subset denoted: CD45RA+ positively selected. The rearrangement joins TRBV14 to TRBJ2-1; no clear D. This CDR3 reads CASTKNNYNEQFF. CDR3 nucleotide sequence: TGTGCCAGCACTAAGAATAACTACAATGAGCAGTTCTTC.